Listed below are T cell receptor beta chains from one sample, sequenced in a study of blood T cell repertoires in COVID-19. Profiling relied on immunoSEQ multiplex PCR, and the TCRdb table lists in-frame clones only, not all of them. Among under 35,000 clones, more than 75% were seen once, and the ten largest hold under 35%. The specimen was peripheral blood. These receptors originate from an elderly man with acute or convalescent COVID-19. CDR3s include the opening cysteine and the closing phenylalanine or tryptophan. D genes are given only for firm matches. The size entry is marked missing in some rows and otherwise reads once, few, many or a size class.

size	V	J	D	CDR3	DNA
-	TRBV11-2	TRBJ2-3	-	CASSPPGLKRTDTQYF	TGTGCCAGCAGCCCGCCGGGACTCAAACGTACAGATACGCAGTATTTT
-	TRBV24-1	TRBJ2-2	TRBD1	CATSERGTGGFKTGELFF	TGTGCCACCAGCGAAAGAGGGACAGGGGGCTTTAAGACCGGGGAGCTGTTTTTT
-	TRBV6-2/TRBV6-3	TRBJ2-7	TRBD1	CASSYMGQGLYEQYF	TGTGCCAGCAGTTACATGGGACAGGGCTTGTACGAGCAGTACTTC
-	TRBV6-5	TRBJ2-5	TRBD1	CASRRDRVGQETQYF	TGTGCCAGCAGGAGGGACAGGGTCGGCCAAGAGACCCAGTACTTC
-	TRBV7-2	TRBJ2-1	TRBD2	CASSSEAGLTEQFF	TGTGCCAGCAGCTCCGAGGCGGGACTAACTGAGCAGTTCTTC
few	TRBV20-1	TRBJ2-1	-	CSARREQFF	TGCAGTGCTAGGCGTGAGCAGTTCTTC
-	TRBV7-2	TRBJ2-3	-	CASRPPGGSDTQYF	TGTGCCAGCAGACCCCCGGGGGGCTCAGATACGCAGTATTTT
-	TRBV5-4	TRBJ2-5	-	CASSQEFRETQYF	TGTGCCAGCAGTCAAGAGTTTCGAGAGACCCAGTACTTC
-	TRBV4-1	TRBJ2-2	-	CASSRGYTGELFF	TGCGCCAGCAGCAGGGGTTACACCGGGGAGCTGTTTTTT
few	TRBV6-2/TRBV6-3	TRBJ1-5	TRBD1	CASSSTGTASNQPQHF	TGTGCCAGCAGCTCGACCGGGACAGCGTCCAATCAGCCCCAGCATTTT
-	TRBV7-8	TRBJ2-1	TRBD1	CASSPGQGEYYNEQFF	TGTGCCAGCAGCCCTGGACAGGGTGAATACTACAATGAGCAGTTCTTC
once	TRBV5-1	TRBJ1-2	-	CASSLQEDYGYTF	TGCGCCAGCAGCCTGCAGGAAGACTATGGCTACACCTTC
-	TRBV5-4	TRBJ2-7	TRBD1	CASSPTGTHWEQYF	TGTGCCAGCAGCCCGACAGGGACCCATTGGGAGCAGTACTTC
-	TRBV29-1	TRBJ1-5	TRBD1	CSVATPGQGGQPQHF	TGCAGCGTTGCCACCCCGGGACAGGGTGGTCAGCCCCAGCATTTT
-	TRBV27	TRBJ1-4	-	CASSLGGAGANEKLFF	TGTGCCAGCAGTTTAGGGGGGGCAGGGGCTAATGAAAAACTGTTTTTT
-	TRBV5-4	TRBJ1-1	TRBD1	CASSPTLTGVGTEAFF	TGTGCCAGCAGCCCGACATTGACAGGGGTGGGCACTGAAGCTTTCTTT
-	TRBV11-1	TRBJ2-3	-	CASSSAGTGTDTQYF	TGTGCCAGCAGCTCGGCCGGGACTGGAACAGATACGCAGTATTTT
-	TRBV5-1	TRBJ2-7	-	CASPDTGEYF	TGCGCCAGCCCCGATACTGGAGAGTACTTC
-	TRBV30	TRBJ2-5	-	CAWREGRETQYF	TGTGCCTGGAGGGAGGGACGGGAGACCCAGTACTTC
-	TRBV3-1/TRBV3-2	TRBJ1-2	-	CASSPDEVGYGYTF	TGTGCCAGCAGCCCCGATGAGGTCGGCTATGGCTACACCTTC
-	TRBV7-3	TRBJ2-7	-	CASSLTSGSYEQYF	TGTGCCAGCAGCTTAACAAGCGGATCCTACGAGCAGTACTTC
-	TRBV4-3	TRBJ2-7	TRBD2	CASSQDSSGGARYF	TGCGCCAGCAGCCAAGATTCTAGCGGGGGAGCTCGGTACTTC
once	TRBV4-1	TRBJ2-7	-	CASSGTFSYEQYF	TGCGCCAGCTCCGGGACATTCTCCTACGAGCAGTACTTC
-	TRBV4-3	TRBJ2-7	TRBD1	CASSPRGAGGPYEQYF	TGCGCCAGCAGCCCCCGAGGGGCAGGGGGCCCCTACGAGCAGTACTTC
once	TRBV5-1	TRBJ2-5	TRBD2	CASSRGLADSSRGETQYF	TGCGCCAGCAGCCGGGGACTAGCGGACTCAAGCAGGGGAGAGACCCAGTACTTC
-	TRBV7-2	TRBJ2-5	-	CASSKQTGQETQYF	TGTGCCAGCAGCAAACAAACGGGACAAGAGACCCAGTACTTC
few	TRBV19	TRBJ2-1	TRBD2	CASSSGTSGYNEQFF	TGTGCCAGTAGTAGCGGGACTAGCGGGTATAATGAGCAGTTCTTC
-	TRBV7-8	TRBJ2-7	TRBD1	CASSPDRISYEQYF	TGTGCCAGCAGCCCGGACAGGATCTCCTACGAGCAGTACTTC
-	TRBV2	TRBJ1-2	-	CASSEQGAGGYTF	TGTGCCAGCAGTGAGCAAGGGGCCGGTGGCTACACCTTC
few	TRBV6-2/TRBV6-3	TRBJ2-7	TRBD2	CASSYASGDYEQYF	TGTGCCAGCAGTTACGCTAGCGGAGACTACGAGCAGTACTTC
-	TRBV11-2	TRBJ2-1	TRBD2	CASSLVGLAGGPNEQFF	TGTGCCAGCAGCTTAGTAGGACTAGCGGGAGGGCCAAATGAGCAGTTCTTC
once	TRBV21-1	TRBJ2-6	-	CASSNLGSGANVLTF	TGTGCCAGCAGCAACCTAGGCTCTGGGGCCAACGTCCTGACTTTC
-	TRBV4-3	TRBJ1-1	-	CASSQGRAEAFF	TGCGCCAGCAGCCAAGGGAGGGCTGAAGCTTTCTTT
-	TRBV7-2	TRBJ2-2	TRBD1	CASSPNGQGYTGELFF	TGTGCCAGCAGCCCAAACGGACAGGGGTACACCGGGGAGCTGTTTTTT
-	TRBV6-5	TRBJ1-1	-	CATSQVAGNTEAFF	TGTGCCACCTCCCAAGTTGCGGGAAACACTGAAGCTTTCTTT
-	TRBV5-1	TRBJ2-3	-	CASSPGIDSTDTQYF	TGCGCCAGCAGCCCGGGGATAGATAGCACAGATACGCAGTATTTT
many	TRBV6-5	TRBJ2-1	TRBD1	CASSRTGANEQFF	TGTGCCAGCAGTCGGACAGGGGCCAATGAGCAGTTCTTC
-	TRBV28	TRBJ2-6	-	CASSLSERARIGGANVLTF	TGTGCCAGCAGTTTAAGTGAGAGGGCAAGGATAGGAGGGGCCAACGTCCTGACTTTC
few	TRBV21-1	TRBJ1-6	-	CASSNRGNSPLHF	TGTGCCAGCAGCAATCGGGGGAATTCACCCCTCCACTTT
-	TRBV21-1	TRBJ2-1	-	CASSKGGLAGGPLYGNEQFF	TGTGCCAGCAGCAAAGGCGGACTAGCGGGAGGGCCCTTGTATGGCAATGAGCAGTTCTTC
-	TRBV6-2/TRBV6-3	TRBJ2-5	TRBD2	CASSYSALAGGLETQYF	TGTGCCAGCAGTTACTCTGCTCTAGCGGGGGGGCTTGAGACCCAGTACTTC
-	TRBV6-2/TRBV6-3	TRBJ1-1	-	CASSLTVNTEAFF	TGTGCCAGCAGTTTGACAGTGAACACTGAAGCTTTCTTT
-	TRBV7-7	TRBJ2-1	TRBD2	CASSAGLAGNGDEQFF	TGTGCCAGCAGCGCCGGACTAGCGGGTAACGGCGATGAGCAGTTCTTC